Listed here is a single TCR beta chain. This entry is derived from a study of chemoradiotherapy in HPV16-positive cancers. After removal of 11 bases from V and 3 bases from J, the junction contained 16 bases not matched to a gene. CDR1 is ENHRY and CDR2 is SYGVKD in the germline V gene. The CDR3 consists of 16 residues. The data were produced by immunoSEQ multiplex PCR, yet TCRdb's version contains in-frame clones alone and is incomplete. The repertoire holds 25,000 to 30,000 clones, 85% to 95% seen once, with roughly a fifth in the top ten. J is TRBJ1-2 and V is TRBV10-3, with TRBD1 matching 9 bases. The sequencing used blood, collected from a patient who underwent chemoradiotherapy. This clonotype was sampled from a human donor with HPV-associated anogenital cancer. The CDR3 coding sequence is TGTGCCTCCTCGGAGGACAGGGGAGTTTTAGACTATGGCTACACCTTC. It encodes CASSEDRGVLDYGYTF.